This TCR beta chain is from a study of blood T cell repertoires in COVID-19. The wider study: PBMCs, B-cell-depleted T cells, or T cells provided the cDNA or gDNA that made up the material.

The V gene's germline CDR1 is LNHDA and CDR2 SQIVND (reference sequence). CDR3 size: 13 residues. Trimming pared 5 bases from V and 7 bases from J, leaving 11 bases between. Ages ranged from about 18 to 89 years, with residence in about 24 US areas. Cohorts were assigned according to the clinical history that participants reported. Per the original methods: How many nucleated cells were present was estimated from reference gene primer amplification. Generated by immunoSEQ multiplex PCR, the TCRdb table keeps only in-frame clones and is missing some. For V, J and clone size, that table is used; D and trimming come from the DNA. The sample comprises some 290,000 clones, approximately 91% of which are singletons, and 2.3% rests with the top ten.

The chain combines TRBV19 with TRBJ1-4; no clear D. The sample comprised PBMCs or T cells enriched from blood (not recorded which). This receptor was identified in a woman between 40 and 55 years old with acute COVID-19. This CDR3 reads CASSGDKVEKLFF. The CDR3 region has the DNA TGTGCCAGTAGTGGTGACAAGGTTGAAAAACTGTTTTTT.